This T cell receptor beta chain was recorded in a study of breast tumors, draining lymph nodes, adjacent tissues. Notes on the study in general: The lymph node origin of tumor T cells was framed as consistent with a hypothesis, not demonstrated.

Samples came from axillary lymph nodes draining the breast cancer. TCRdb reprocessed the multiplex PCR reads via MiXCR and lists one record per CDR3 protein. Of hundreds of thousands of distinct CDR3 sequences in the sample, about a third are singletons; the top ten hold roughly 1.3%. The V end lost 5 bases, the J end lost 4 bases, and 11 bases lay between the germline ends. Germline CDR1 reads LNHDA; CDR2 reads SQIVND (reference sequence). The CDR3 runs to 13 residues. This clonotype was observed a few times. Its matching antigen is unknown. Source material: axillary lymph node tissue. V gene TRBV19 combines with J gene TRBJ1-1; D not certain. This sequence originates from a female donor with breast cancer. Some clones in this sample may be carry-over from other donors' samples. The CDR3 spells CASSGKLGTEAFF. The CDR3, as DNA: TGTGCCAGTAGTGGGAAGTTAGGCACTGAAGCTTTCTTT.